Below are 20 T cell receptor beta chains sequenced from a single sample in a study of regulatory T cells in long-lasting Graves disease. Time point of the sample: newly diagnosed GD, antithyroid drugs for less than 3 months. After RNA was extracted from PBMCs, the TCR library was made from it. Relying on iRepertoire HTBI primers and Arm-PCR of CDR3 regions, the team built TCR beta libraries. MiXCR, applied by TCRdb to the multiplex PCR reads, yields one record per CDR3 protein. The table shows over 200,000 distinct CDR3 sequences, with more than 15% occurring only once. In addition, the sample was reused for a study of T cells in Graves' hyperthyroidism and ophthalmopathy.

Sample: peripheral blood mononuclear cells (PBMCs), taken at new diagnosis, from a patient treated with antithyroid drugs. These receptors all stem from a woman aged 25 to 45 with Graves disease.

This clonotype appeared many times. The V call is TRBV10-3, the J call TRBJ1-1; 9 nucleotides line up with TRBD1. The CDR3 loop spans 15 amino acids. V shed 4 bases, J shed 2 bases, and the junction held 5 bases outside the gene matches. Germline assignment: CDR1 ENHRY and CDR2 SYGVKD. The CDR3 coding sequence is TGTGCCATCAGTGTCACAGGGGGCACTAACACTGAAGCTTTCTTT. Translating it yields CAISVTGGTNTEAFF.

The gene calls are TRBV5-4 and TRBJ1-2; TRBD1 matches 8 bases. Germline loops: CDR1 SGHNT, CDR2 YYREEE (reference sequence). There are 13 residues in the CDR3. The V and J ends lost 2 bases and 6 bases, in that order; junction bases with no gene match: 3. The CDR3: CASSFLDRDGYTF. The CDR3 region has the DNA TGTGCCAGCAGCTTCTTGGACAGGGATGGCTACACCTTC.

In its sample, this clonotype was seen many times. V and J are TRBV14 and TRBJ2-5; TRBD1 agrees at 9 bases. CDR1 is SGHDN and CDR2 is FVKESK in the germline V gene. Germline trimming cut 4 bases from V and 1 base from J; bases unmatched to any gene: 4. The CDR3 totals 15 residues. The CDR3 DNA reads as TGTGCCAGCAGCCTGGAGACAGGGGGCCAAGAGACCCAGTACTTC. This sequence encodes CASSLETGGQETQYF. Together with reference TRBV14 and TRBJ2-5, the CDR3 gives the full variable domain: EAGVTQFPSHSVIEKGQTVTLRCDPISGHDNLYWYRRVMGKEIKFLLHFVKESKQDESGMPNNRFLAERTGGTYSTLKVQPAELEDSGVYFCASSLETGGQETQYFGPGTRLLVL.

This clonotype was seen many times. This chain connects TRBV3-1 to TRBJ2-5; TRBD2 aligns across 7 bases. V trimming: 0 bases; J trimming: 3 bases; junction bases outside the gene matches: 1. The CDR3 runs to 14 residues. CDR1 is LGHDT and CDR2 is YNNKEL in the germline V gene (reference sequence). As DNA, the CDR3 is TGTGCCAGCAGCCAAGAGGGAGGGAAAGAGACCCAGTACTTC. Its protein is CASSQEGGKETQYF.

The V gene is TRBV19, the J gene TRBJ2-7; no definite D call. Between the trimmed V and J ends, which lost 6 bases and 2 bases, there was a span of 11 bases. Germline V gene lookup returns CDR1 LNHDA and CDR2 SQIVND (reference sequence). The CDR3 has 13 amino acids. The chain's CDR3 is CASRMNGPYEQYF. The CDR3 coding sequence is TGTGCCAGTAGGATGAACGGTCCCTACGAGCAGTACTTC.

Comment on this clonotype: This clone may be a read error of a much larger clone one base away. V usage is TRBV5-1 and J usage is TRBJ2-5; tentative D call: TRBD1 (6 bases). The CDR3 loop spans 13 amino acids. Per the germline V gene, CDR1 is SGHRS and CDR2 is YFSETQ. CDR3 nucleotide sequence: TGCACCAGCAGCGTACAGGGACAAGAGACCCAGTACTTC. Translating it yields CTSSVQGQETQYF.

V and J are TRBV7-3 and TRBJ2-2; D unclear. CDR1 is SGHTA and CDR2 is FQGTGA in the germline V gene. There are 12 residues in the CDR3. The V end was cut by 3 bases, the J end by 6 bases, with 5 bases between. CDR3 loop: CASSLYAGELFF. The CDR3 DNA reads TGTGCCAGCAGCTTGTACGCCGGGGAGCTGTTTTTT.

This chain's CDR3 is CASSLAVREGRTDTQYF. The DNA of the CDR3 is TGTGCCAGCAGCTTAGCGGTACGGGAGGGGCGGACAGATACGCAGTATTTT. The chain joins TRBV7-2 to TRBJ2-3, with 8 bases identical to TRBD2. The CDR3 has 17 amino acids. J was trimmed by 3 bases and V by 0 bases; bases with no gene match: 8. Germline lookup yields CDR1 SGHTA and CDR2 FQGNSA.

This clonotype was detected many times. The chain combines TRBV11-1 with TRBJ2-2; D not certain. This CDR3 has 14 residues. Looked up from germline, CDR1 is SGHAT and CDR2 is FQDESV (reference sequence). V was pared by 4 bases and J by 6 bases, with 12 bases between. Written as DNA, the CDR3 is TGTGCCAGCAGCTCCCCGGCCGTCCCCGGGGAGCTGTTTTTT. Encoded protein: CASSSPAVPGELFF.

This clonotype was recorded a few times. This sequence joins TRBV9 and TRBJ1-1; D ambiguous. The CDR3 sequence is 14 residues long. V lost 0 bases, J lost 2 bases, and 8 bases lay in between. CDR1 and CDR2 (germline): SGDLS, YYNGEE. CDR3 amino acids: CASSVGEVNTEAFF. The CDR3 nucleotides are TGTGCCAGCAGCGTAGGGGAGGTCAACACTGAAGCTTTCTTT.

This clonotype has at least ten counts. The chain is built from TRBV6-1 and TRBJ1-2, with TRBD1 matching over 10 bases. The CDR3 spans 15 residues. CDR1 and CDR2 (germline): MNHNS, SASEGT. V lost 5 bases and J lost 4; bases outside the gene matches: 7. CDR3 bases: TGTGCCAGCAGTACCCGGACAGGGGGAGGCTATGGCTACACCTTC. This sequence encodes CASSTRTGGGYGYTF.

The J gene is TRBJ1-1, the V gene TRBV27; TRBD1 matches 8 bases. The CDR3 sequence is 12 residues long. CDR1 is MNHEY and CDR2 is SMNVEV in the germline V gene (reference sequence). The trim removed 4 bases at V and 8 bases at J, leaving 3 bases unmatched. As DNA, the CDR3 is TGTGCCAGCAGTTGGACAGGGCGGGAAGCTTTCTTT. Amino acids: CASSWTGREAFF.

The genes are TRBV20-1 and TRBJ2-5; TRBD2 is a possible D gene (6 bases). The CDR3 extends over 15 amino acids. Trimming left V 3 bases short and J 9 bases short, with 23 bases between. Germline V gene data show CDR1 as DFQATT and CDR2 as SNEGSKA (reference sequence). CDR3: CSASGGAGYNGAQYF. CDR3 coding DNA: TGCAGTGCTAGCGGGGGAGCGGGTTACAATGGGGCCCAGTACTTC.

This clonotype occurred many times. This chain joins TRBV7-6 and TRBJ2-1; a weak D match, TRBD2 (5 bases). Germline V lookup: CDR1 SGHVS, CDR2 FNYEAQ. The CDR3 runs 13 residues. V was clipped by 5 bases and J by 4 bases, with 9 bases between them. The CDR3 sequence: CASSVSGYNEQFF. The CDR3, as DNA: TGTGCCAGCAGCGTGTCGGGGTACAATGAGCAGTTCTTC.

This clonotype was counted ten times or more. The rearrangement links TRBV19 to TRBJ1-5; tentatively, D is TRBD1 (5 bases). The CDR3 is 16 amino acids. Trimming pared 5 bases from V and 4 bases from J, leaving 18 bases between. CDR1 is LNHDA, CDR2 SQIVND, per germline (reference sequence). The CDR3 region is CASSPPFRGSNQPQHF. The CDR3 coding sequence is TGTGCCAGTAGTCCCCCTTTTCGGGGGTCAAATCAGCCCCAGCATTTT.

This clonotype was detected only a few times. The rearrangement links TRBV7-2 to TRBJ2-7; D gene unclear. This CDR3 has 13 residues. V gave up 10 bases and J gave up 0 bases, with 13 bases separating them. Per the germline V gene, CDR1 is SGHTA and CDR2 is FQGNSA. The CDR3 sequence: CAIRVSSSYEQYF. The CDR3 nucleotides are TGTGCCATTCGAGTGTCGAGCTCCTACGAGCAGTACTTC.

This clonotype was recorded at least ten times. The gene calls are TRBV7-9 and TRBJ2-5, with no clear D. Trimming left V 7 bases short and J 2 bases short, with 11 bases between. CDR1 is SEHNR, CDR2 FQNEAQ, per germline (reference sequence). The CDR3 consists of 13 residues. Here the CDR3 reads CASKGPRQETQYF. The CDR3 coding sequence is TGTGCCAGCAAAGGACCGCGACAAGAGACCCAGTACTTC.

This clonotype occurred many times. The V gene is TRBV4-1, the J gene TRBJ1-2; D uncertain. Germline V gene sequence: CDR1 MGHRA, CDR2 YSYEKL. The CDR3 totals 14 residues. The V end was cut by 4 bases, the J end by 1 base, with 10 bases between. The CDR3 loop reads CASSPGRLNYGYTF. Here the CDR3 DNA reads TGCGCCAGCAGCCCTGGTCGCCTTAACTATGGCTACACCTTC.

The table lists this clonotype with many counts. The chain is built from TRBV5-1 and TRBJ2-5; TRBD2 matches 13 bases. Trimming cost V 7 bases and J 5 bases; bases outside gene matches: 8. Per the germline V gene, CDR1 is SGHRS and CDR2 is YFSETQ. The CDR3 sequence is 15 residues long. The CDR3 loop is CASLGTSGTAETQYF. The DNA of the CDR3 is TGCGCCAGCTTGGGGACTAGCGGGACGGCGGAGACCCAGTACTTC.

This clonotype was picked up one time. A clone one base away is much larger, so this may be a read error. V gene TRBV7-9 combines with J gene TRBJ1-1; D gene ambiguous. Germline lookup yields CDR1 SEHNR and CDR2 FQNEAQ (reference sequence). The CDR3 consists of 12 residues. For the CDR3, the DNA is TGTGCCAGCAGACGACCGGAGGGTGAAGCTCTCTTT. Translation: CASRRPEGEALF.